This T cell receptor (beta chain) was captured in a study of blood T cells in healthy people across ages. Across the whole study: T cells yielded about one barcoded beta molecule per two cells through template switching.

Then a second PCR, running about 6 to 12 cycles, was carried out with a sample-barcoded 5' primer and a J-beta primer mix. TCRdb used MiXCR to reprocess the 5' RACE reads, holding one entry per CDR3 protein. This sample yields 1.5 million or so distinct CDR3 sequences, of which approximately 42% are seen a single time; about 3.8% belongs to the top ten. A remark on this clonotype: Its antigen is undetermined.

Germline CDR1 SEHNR, CDR2 FQNEAQ (reference sequence). Trimming removed 5 bases at V and 1 base at J, with 17 bases between. The length of the CDR3 is 16 residues. Study-level points and caveats: Significant beta diversity loss was already apparent by age approximately 38, declining roughly linearly. Lack of knowledge of donor CMV status possibly confounded expanded clonotype changes. Long-lived and aged donors differed, with more naive CD4+ cells and higher diversity in the long-lived.

The sequence was collected from a woman younger than 35 in good health. V gene TRBV7-9 combines with J gene TRBJ1-1; D remains ambiguous. Sequencing input: blood. The CDR3 sequence: CASSPLEGTWNTEAFF. The CDR3 DNA reads TGTGCCAGCAGCCCCCTCGAGGGCACCTGGAACACTGAAGCTTTCTTT.